This T cell receptor (beta chain) emerged from a study of identical twins. Overall study findings and caveats: Insertions were reduced in abundant cord blood beta clonotypes but not in memory repertoires. Compared with models, monozygotic twins showed more out-of-frame TCR alpha sharing.

The CDR3 runs 12 residues. Germline V gives CDR1 MDHEN, CDR2 SYDVKM. V shed 5 bases and J shed 3 bases, with 4 bases lying between them. This clonotype was recorded at least ten times. Its antigen is not identified. Template switching, a step in the protocol, added a universal primer site, and cDNA carried unique molecular identifiers. From the 5' RACE reads, TCRdb called clonotypes with MiXCR, one entry per CDR3 protein. Of around 650,000 distinct CDR3 sequences listed, just over 7% are singletons. These same records also appear under a second study, on yellow fever vaccine responses in identical twins.

The chain has TRBV28 and TRBJ2-2; D gene ambiguous. The source is a woman under 30 in good health. Source material: PBMCs. CDR3 in amino acids: CASSIYTGELFF. In nucleotides, the CDR3 is TGTGCCAGCAGTATTTACACCGGGGAGCTGTTTTTT. The full variable domain, with the rest looked up from reference TRBV28 and TRBJ2-2, is DVKVTQSSRYLVKRTGEKVFLECVQDMDHENMFWYRQDPGLGLRLIYFSYDVKMKEKGDIPEGYSVSREKKERFSLILESASTNQTSMYLCASSIYTGELFFGEGSRLTVL.